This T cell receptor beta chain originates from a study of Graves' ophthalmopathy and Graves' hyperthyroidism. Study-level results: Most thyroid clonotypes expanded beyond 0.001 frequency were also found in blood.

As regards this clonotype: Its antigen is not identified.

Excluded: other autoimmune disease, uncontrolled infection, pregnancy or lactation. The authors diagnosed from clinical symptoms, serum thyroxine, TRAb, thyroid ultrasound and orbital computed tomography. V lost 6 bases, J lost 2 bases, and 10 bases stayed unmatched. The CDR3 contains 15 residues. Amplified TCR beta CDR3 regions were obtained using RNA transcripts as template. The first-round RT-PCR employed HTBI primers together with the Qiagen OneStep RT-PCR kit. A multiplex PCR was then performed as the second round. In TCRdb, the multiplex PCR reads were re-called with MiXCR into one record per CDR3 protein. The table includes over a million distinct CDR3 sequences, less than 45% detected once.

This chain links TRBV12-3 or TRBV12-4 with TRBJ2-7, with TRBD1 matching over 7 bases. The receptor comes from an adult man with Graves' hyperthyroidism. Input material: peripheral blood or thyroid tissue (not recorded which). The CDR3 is CASSHTGVLPYEQYF. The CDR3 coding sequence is TGTGCCAGCAGCCACACAGGGGTTCTCCCCTACGAGCAGTACTTC.